This TCR beta chain was obtained from a study of cytomegalovirus exposure and HLA in healthy donors. Turning to the study itself: Earlier, 117 million unique TCR beta sequences were recovered from about 200 million T cells by an analysis.

As for this clone: What it binds is not known.

The PCR contained 60 Vbeta and 13 Jbeta primers. The repertoire was sequenced with immunoSEQ multiplex PCR; TCRdb's copy has only in-frame clones and lacks some. The repertoire has under 250,000 clones, 80% to 90% of them found once; the top ten carry roughly 0.24%. Overall study findings and caveats: Researchers reportedly found TCR beta sequences accurately predicted most subjects' HLA-A and HLA-B alleles.

V was clipped by 5 bases and J by 3 bases; unmatched bases: 4. The length of the CDR3 is 16 residues. Germline CDR1 reads SGHVS; CDR2 reads FQNEAQ. Sequencing was done on a sample of PBMCs. The chain couples TRBV7-8 to TRBJ2-6; 10 bases are shared with TRBD1. This receptor was obtained from a girl aged 2 to 9 in good health and CMV-seronegative. CDR3: CASSGDRGYGANVLTF. The CDR3 DNA reads as TGTGCCAGCAGCGGGGACAGGGGATATGGGGCCAACGTCCTGACTTTC. The variable domain in full, completed from reference TRBV7-8 and TRBJ2-6, reads GAGVSQSPRYKVAKRGQDVALRCDPISGHVSLFWYQQALGQGPEFLTYFQNEAQLDKSGLPSDRFFAERPEGSVSTLKIQRTQQEDSAVYLCASSGDRGYGANVLTFGAGSRLTVL.